Following are 27 T cell receptor beta chains from one sample sequenced in a study of shared clonotypes between healthy human individuals. The method was immunoSEQ multiplex PCR; TCRdb's version includes in-frame clones alone and lacks a portion of them. The sample records roughly 2.2 million clones, under 95% being singletons. The sequencing sample was made of naive CD4+ T cells from PBMCs. Subset meaning: CD45RA+ positively selected. All receptors derive from a man in his late teens or twenties in good health. Some clones in this sample may be carry-over from other donors' samples.

The rearrangement joins TRBV7-2 to TRBJ2-5; perhaps TRBD2 as D (6 bases). Germline lookup yields CDR1 SGHTA and CDR2 FQGNSA. CDR3 size: 13 residues. Trimming cost V 4 bases and J 2 bases, with 8 bases left between them. The CDR3 sequence: CASSSAGQETQYF. The CDR3 DNA reads TGTGCCAGCAGCTCGGCGGGGCAAGAGACCCAGTACTTC.

J is TRBJ2-6 and V is TRBV14, with 7 bases lining up with TRBD2. This CDR3 contains 20 residues. With V trimmed by 1 base and J by 0 bases, 12 bases remained unmatched. Germline lookup yields CDR1 SGHDN and CDR2 FVKESK. CDR3 region: CASSQVPFAGVSSGANVLTF. DNA for the CDR3: TGTGCCAGCAGCCAAGTTCCGTTTGCGGGGGTGAGCTCTGGGGCCAACGTCCTGACTTTC.

V is TRBV4-1 and J is TRBJ1-1, with D uncertain. The CDR3 is made up of 14 amino acids. The germline CDR1 and CDR2 sequences are MGHRA and YSYEKL. V gave up 0 bases and J gave up 3 bases, with 8 bases separating them. CDR3 coding DNA: TGCGCCAGCAGCCAAGATAGCGGTGACACTGAAGCTTTCTTT. Protein product: CASSQDSGDTEAFF.

The chain is built from TRBV5-1 and TRBJ1-4; D gene uncertain. Germline V gene lookup returns CDR1 SGHRS and CDR2 YFSETQ. The CDR3 has 13 amino acids. V dropped 4 bases and J dropped 5 bases, with 9 bases sitting between them. The CDR3 reads CASSQNVNEKLFF. The CDR3 bases are TGCGCCAGCAGCCAAAACGTCAATGAAAAACTGTTTTTT.

This chain connects TRBV4-2 to TRBJ1-1; D unresolved. The germline CDR1 and CDR2 sequences are LGHNA and YNFKEQ. The germline V and J ends were trimmed by 0 bases and 1 base, with 6 bases remaining between them. This CDR3 comprises 14 residues. CDR3 loop: CASSQETGNTEAFF. CDR3 DNA sequence: TGTGCCAGCAGCCAAGAAACGGGGAACACTGAAGCTTTCTTT.

This clone was seen more than once but under ten times. The chain links TRBV7-9 to TRBJ1-5, with 10 bases identical to TRBD1. Germline trimming cut 5 bases from V and 1 base from J; bases unmatched to any gene: 2. The CDR3 sequence is 15 residues long. The germline V gene has CDR1 SEHNR and CDR2 FQNEAQ (reference sequence). The CDR3 sequence is CASSTGQGSNQPQHF. In DNA, the CDR3 is TGTGCCAGCAGCACGGGACAGGGGAGCAATCAGCCCCAGCATTTT. The whole variable domain, remainder taken from reference TRBV7-9 and TRBJ1-5, is DTGVSQNPRHKITKRGQNVTFRCDPISEHNRLYWYRQTLGQGPEFLTYFQNEAQLEKSRLLSDRFSAERPKGSFSTLEIQRTEQGDSAMYLCASSTGQGSNQPQHFGDGTRLSIL.

The rearrangement joins TRBV7-2 to TRBJ2-5; 12 bases map to TRBD2. V trimming: 6 bases; J trimming: 2 bases; junction bases outside the gene matches: 4. Germline CDR1 reads SGHTA; CDR2 reads FQGNSA. The CDR3 loop spans 15 amino acids. Written as DNA, the CDR3 is TGTGCCAGCAGGCTGACTAGCGGGAGTCAAGAGACCCAGTACTTC. It translates to CASRLTSGSQETQYF.

The rearrangement links TRBV5-8 to TRBJ1-5, with 9 bases aligning to TRBD1. The CDR3 extends over 16 amino acids. Germline V CDR1 and CDR2: SGHTS, YDEGEE. J was trimmed by 0 bases and V by 4 bases; bases with no gene match: 5. The CDR3, as DNA: TGTGCCAGCAGCCGGGGACAGGGACCTAGCAATCAGCCCCAGCATTTT. This translates into CASSRGQGPSNQPQHF.

The rearrangement links TRBV6-6 to TRBJ1-2, with D maybe TRBD1 (5 bases). This CDR3 region has 14 residues. The V gene's germline CDR1 is MNHNY and CDR2 SVGAGI (reference sequence). Between the trimmed V and J ends, which lost 2 bases and 4 bases, there was a span of 11 bases. CDR3 residues: CASSYQEQAYGYTF. CDR3 nucleotides: TGTGCCAGCAGTTACCAAGAACAGGCCTATGGCTACACCTTC.

In the case of this clone: This sample includes further DNA sequences coding for the same CDR3. This chain links TRBV9 with TRBJ1-1; 8 bases are a match to TRBD1. The length of the CDR3 is 14 residues. Germline V gene data show CDR1 as SGDLS and CDR2 as YYNGEE. The V segment lost 5 bases and the J segment 2 bases; nucleotides outside the gene matches: 5. CDR3 bases: TGTGCCAGCAGGTCCGGGACAGGAAACACTGAAGCTTTCTTT. Residues: CASRSGTGNTEAFF.

The V gene is TRBV6-4, the J gene TRBJ2-2; the match to TRBD1 covers 7 bases. Germline V gene data show CDR1 as MRHNA and CDR2 as SNTAGT. Germline trimming cut 8 bases from V and 5 bases from J; bases unmatched to any gene: 17. The CDR3 has 17 residues. CDR3 residues: CASQKEDRVGSTGELFF. Written as DNA, the CDR3 is TGTGCCAGCCAAAAAGAAGACAGGGTGGGTTCAACCGGGGAGCTGTTTTTT.

The genes are TRBV5-5 and TRBJ1-1; a possible D gene is TRBD1 (6 bases). The germline gives CDR1 SGHKS, CDR2 YYEKEE (reference sequence). This CDR3 comprises 14 residues. V was trimmed by 4 bases and J by 0 bases, leaving 10 bases between them. The CDR3 DNA sequence: TGTGCCAGCAGCGGGGGGGCCTTGAACACTGAAGCTTTCTTT. This gives the protein CASSGGALNTEAFF. Full variable domain (missing parts from reference TRBV5-5 and TRBJ1-1): DAGVTQSPTHLIKTRGQQVTLRCSPISGHKSVSWYQQVLGQGPQFIFQYYEKEERGRGNFPDRFSARQFPNYSSELNVNALLLGDSALYLCASSGGALNTEAFFGQGTRLTVV.

In DNA, the CDR3 is TGTGCCAGCAGCCCCCACGACCGGGACTATGGCTACACCTTC. As protein: CASSPHDRDYGYTF. The V gene is TRBV7-3, the J gene TRBJ1-2; D gene uncertain. Germline CDR1 and CDR2: SGHTA and FQGTGA. The CDR3 consists of 14 residues. The V and J ends lost 5 bases and 3 bases respectively, with 13 bases between them.

The chain uses TRBV27 and TRBJ1-2, with D perhaps TRBD1 (5 bases). This CDR3 is built from 16 residues. The germline gives CDR1 MNHEY, CDR2 SMNVEV (reference sequence). V was shortened by 7 bases and J by 4 bases, with 22 bases between the two germline ends. CDR3 in DNA: TGTGCCAGCAAAAACCTTCACAGCGGGGGACTCTATGGCTACACCTTC. It codes for CASKNLHSGGLYGYTF.

Here the CDR3 reads CASSLDGSGETQYF. DNA for the CDR3: TGCGCCAGCAGCTTGGACGGTTCCGGAGAGACCCAGTACTTC. The chain carries TRBV5-1 and TRBJ2-5; D uncertain. The CDR3 loop spans 14 amino acids. The V end was cut by 0 bases, the J end by 4 bases, with 10 bases between. CDR1 is SGHRS, CDR2 YFSETQ, per germline.

CDR3 sequence reads: CASSVSGNYGYTF. CDR3 nucleotides: TGCGCCAGCAGCGTCAGTGGGAACTATGGCTACACCTTC. The V gene is TRBV5-1, the J gene TRBJ1-2; D gene ambiguous. There are 13 residues in the CDR3. V was cut by 4 bases and J by 2 bases, with 9 bases left in between. Germline V gives CDR1 SGHRS, CDR2 YFSETQ.

The V call is TRBV9, the J call TRBJ2-2, with a tentative D call TRBD1 (6 bases). Germline lookup yields CDR1 SGDLS and CDR2 YYNGEE. This CDR3 contains 16 residues. The V gene lost 2 bases and the J gene lost 6 bases, with 17 bases spanning the gap. The CDR3 loop is CASSVQGQDKAGELFF. In DNA, the CDR3 is TGTGCCAGCAGCGTCCAGGGGCAGGATAAGGCCGGGGAGCTGTTTTTT.

A note on this clone: The sample contains more than one DNA sequence encoding this CDR3. The gene calls are TRBV7-2 and TRBJ2-1, with D unclear. The germline V gene has CDR1 SGHTA and CDR2 FQGNSA. Trimming left V 3 bases short and J 4 bases short, with 7 bases between. The CDR3 contains 13 residues. CDR3 in amino acids: CASSFSSYNEQFF. CDR3 in DNA: TGTGCCAGCAGCTTTAGCTCATACAATGAGCAGTTCTTC.

The genes are TRBV5-1 and TRBJ2-7; perhaps D is TRBD1 or TRBD2 (5 bases each). The CDR3 spans 15 residues. Germline CDR1 and CDR2: SGHRS and YFSETQ. Between the trimmed V and J ends, which lost 1 base and 3 bases, there was a span of 14 bases. CDR3 sequence: CASSLIVAGSYEQYF. The CDR3 DNA sequence: TGCGCCAGCAGCTTGATAGTGGCAGGGAGCTACGAGCAGTACTTC.

The genes are TRBV30 and TRBJ2-7, with D perhaps TRBD2 (6 bases). Trimming shortened V by 5 bases and J by 2 bases, and 7 bases separated the two germline ends. The CDR3 has 11 amino acids. The V gene's germline CDR1 is GTSNPN and CDR2 SVGIG (reference sequence). The CDR3 sequence is CAWGRTYEQYF. Here the CDR3 DNA reads TGTGCCTGGGGGAGGACCTACGAGCAGTACTTC.

The CDR3 bases are TGCGCCAGCAGCCAAGAATGGGGCTTGTGGGACAGGGTTAATGAAAAACTGTTTTTT. This sequence encodes CASSQEWGLWDRVNEKLFF. The rearrangement uses TRBV4-3 and TRBJ1-4; 9 bases are a match to TRBD1. Germline assignment: CDR1 LGHNA and CDR2 YSLEER. V trimming: 0 bases; J trimming: 4 bases; junction bases outside the gene matches: 12. This CDR3 contains 19 residues.

This chain joins TRBV5-6 and TRBJ1-2, with unresolved D. Trimming removed 0 bases from V and 4 bases from J, with 10 bases in between. Germline loops: CDR1 SGHDT, CDR2 YYEEEE. This CDR3 is built from 14 residues. The CDR3 protein is CASSLDRHAYGYTF. The CDR3 region has the DNA TGTGCCAGCAGCTTGGATAGACATGCCTATGGCTACACCTTC.

Note on this clone: Other DNA sequences from this sample encode an identical CDR3 as well. V is TRBV27 and J is TRBJ2-6; D is perhaps TRBD2 (5 bases). The V and J ends lost 4 bases and 1 base respectively, with 5 bases between them. This CDR3 contains 14 residues. Germline V gives CDR1 MNHEY, CDR2 SMNVEV (reference sequence). The CDR3 spells CASSSGSGANVLTF. The CDR3 coding sequence is TGTGCCAGCAGTTCGGGGTCTGGGGCCAACGTCCTGACTTTC.

Points on this clone: Different DNA sequences within this sample yield the same CDR3. The J gene is TRBJ1-1, the V gene TRBV28; D is unresolved. CDR3 length: 11 amino acids. V lost 7 bases and J lost 0, with 3 bases in between. Germline CDR1 MDHEN, CDR2 SYDVKM. The CDR3 region is CASTVNTEAFF. The CDR3 coding sequence is TGTGCCAGCACCGTGAACACTGAAGCTTTCTTT.

The rearrangement joins TRBV2 to TRBJ2-2, with 8 bases that match TRBD2. Germline lookup yields CDR1 SNHLY and CDR2 FYNNEI. The CDR3 loop spans 16 amino acids. After removal of 4 bases from V and 0 bases from J, the junction contained 4 bases not matched to a gene. CDR3: CASSGRLAPNTGELFF. CDR3 coding DNA: TGTGCCAGCAGTGGTAGACTAGCGCCGAACACCGGGGAGCTGTTTTTT.

The genes are TRBV5-1 and TRBJ1-5; D is unclear. V was shortened by 5 bases and J by 7 bases, with 7 bases between the two germline ends. Per the germline V gene, CDR1 is SGHRS and CDR2 is YFSETQ. CDR3 length equals 11 residues. The CDR3 loop reads CASRSGQPQHF. DNA for the CDR3: TGCGCCAGCAGGAGCGGACAGCCCCAGCATTTT.

The chain recombines TRBV15 with TRBJ2-7; TRBD2 might be the D (6 bases). Germline values: CDR1 LNHNV, CDR2 YYDKDF (reference sequence). The CDR3 sequence is 17 residues long. The V end was cut by 0 bases, the J end by 0 bases, with 15 bases between. The CDR3 protein is CATSRDRRLGSSYEQYF. The CDR3 DNA follows: TGTGCCACCAGCAGAGATAGGAGACTAGGTTCCTCCTACGAGCAGTACTTC.